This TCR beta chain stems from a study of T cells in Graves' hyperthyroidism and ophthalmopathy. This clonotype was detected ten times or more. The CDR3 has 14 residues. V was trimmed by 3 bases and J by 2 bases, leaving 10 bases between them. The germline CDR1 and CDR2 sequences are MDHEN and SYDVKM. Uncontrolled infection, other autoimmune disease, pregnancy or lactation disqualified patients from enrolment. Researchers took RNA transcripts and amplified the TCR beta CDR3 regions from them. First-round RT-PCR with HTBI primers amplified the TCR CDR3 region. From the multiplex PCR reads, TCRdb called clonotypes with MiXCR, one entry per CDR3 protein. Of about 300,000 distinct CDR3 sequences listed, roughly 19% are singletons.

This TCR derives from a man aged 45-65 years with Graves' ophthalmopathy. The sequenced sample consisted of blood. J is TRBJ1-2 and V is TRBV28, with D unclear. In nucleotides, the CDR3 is TGTGCCAGCAGTTTCTTGGATCTCAACTATGGCTACACCTTC. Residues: CASSFLDLNYGYTF.